This TCR beta chain emerged from a study of blood T cell repertoires in COVID-19. Study-level information: Whether acute or convalescent, the COVID-19 samples came from the United States, Italy and Spain. T cells, B-cell-depleted T cells, or PBMCs supplied cDNA or gDNA.

Methods used by the authors: Amplification with reference gene primers provided the estimates of nucleated cell counts. Repertoires were generated with immunoSEQ multiplex PCR, while TCRdb's copy carries only in-frame clones and drops some. V and J calls and clone size are as listed in that table; D and trimming were resolved from the DNA. The table records under 300,000 clones, 70% to 90% of them present only once. The TCR originated in a man aged 45-65 years with acute or convalescent COVID-19. Material for sequencing was peripheral blood.

This CDR3 is CASSVGQPSTDTQYF. The CDR3 nucleotides read TGCGCCAGCAGCGTGGGACAGCCTAGCACAGATACGCAGTATTTT. This chain links TRBV5-1 with TRBJ2-3, with TRBD1 matching 7 bases. CDR1 and CDR2 (germline): SGHRS, YFSETQ. V was pared by 4 bases and J by 0 bases, with 5 bases of the junction left unmatched. This CDR3 is 15 amino acids long.